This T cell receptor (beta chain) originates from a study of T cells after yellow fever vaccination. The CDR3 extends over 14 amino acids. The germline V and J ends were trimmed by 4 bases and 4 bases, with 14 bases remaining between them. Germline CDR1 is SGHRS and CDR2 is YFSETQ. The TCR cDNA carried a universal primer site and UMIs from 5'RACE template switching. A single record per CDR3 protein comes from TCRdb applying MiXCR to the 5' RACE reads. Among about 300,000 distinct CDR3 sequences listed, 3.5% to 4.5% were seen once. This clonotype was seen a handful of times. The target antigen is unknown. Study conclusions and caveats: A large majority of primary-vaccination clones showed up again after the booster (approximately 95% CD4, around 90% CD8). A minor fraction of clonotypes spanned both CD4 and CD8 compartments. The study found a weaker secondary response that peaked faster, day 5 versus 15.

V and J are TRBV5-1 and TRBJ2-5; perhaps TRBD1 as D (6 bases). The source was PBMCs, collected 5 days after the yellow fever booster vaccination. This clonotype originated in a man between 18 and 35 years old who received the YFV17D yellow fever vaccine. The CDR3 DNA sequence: TGCGCCAGCAGCCCGGGACACTTTGGAGAGACCCAGTACTTC. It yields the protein CASSPGHFGETQYF.